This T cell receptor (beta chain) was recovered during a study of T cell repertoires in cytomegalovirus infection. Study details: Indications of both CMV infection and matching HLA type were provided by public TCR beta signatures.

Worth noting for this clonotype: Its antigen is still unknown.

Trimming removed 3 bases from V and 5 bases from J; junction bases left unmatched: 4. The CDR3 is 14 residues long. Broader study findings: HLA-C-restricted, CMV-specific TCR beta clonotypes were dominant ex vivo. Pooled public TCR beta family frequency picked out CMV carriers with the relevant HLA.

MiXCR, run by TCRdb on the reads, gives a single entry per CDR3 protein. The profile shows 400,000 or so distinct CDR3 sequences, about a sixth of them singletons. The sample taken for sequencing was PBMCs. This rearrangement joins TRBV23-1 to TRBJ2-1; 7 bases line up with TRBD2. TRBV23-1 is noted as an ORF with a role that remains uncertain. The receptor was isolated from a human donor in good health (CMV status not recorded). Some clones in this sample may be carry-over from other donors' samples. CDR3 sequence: CASSQGRANNEQFF. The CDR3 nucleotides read TGCGCCAGCAGTCAGGGGAGGGCGAACAATGAGCAGTTCTTC.